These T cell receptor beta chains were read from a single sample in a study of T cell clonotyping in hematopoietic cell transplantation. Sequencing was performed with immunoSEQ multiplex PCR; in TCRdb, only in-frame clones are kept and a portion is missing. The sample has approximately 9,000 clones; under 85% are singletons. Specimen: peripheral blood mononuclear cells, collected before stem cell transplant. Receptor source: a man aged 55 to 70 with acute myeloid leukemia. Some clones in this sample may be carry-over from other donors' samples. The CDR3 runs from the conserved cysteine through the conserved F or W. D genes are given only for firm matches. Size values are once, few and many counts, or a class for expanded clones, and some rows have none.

TGTGCCAGCAGTCCGACAGGTACAACTAATGAAAAACTGTTTTTT CASSPTGTTNEKLFF - - TRBJ1-4 TRBV27
TGTGCCAGCAGTTACGGGGGCGGGGCCGAGCAGTACTTC CASSYGGGAEQYF - - TRBJ2-7 TRBV6-6
TGTGCCTGGAGTAATTTAATCACCGGGACAGGGGCTGGCTACACCTTC CAWSNLITGTGAGYTF TRBD1 - TRBJ1-2 TRBV30
TGTGCCAGCAGCTTGTCTGCCACTGAAGCTTTCTTT CASSLSATEAFF - - TRBJ1-1 TRBV5-6
TGTGCCAGCAGTTACTCGGGCATATACGAGCAGTACTTC CASSYSGIYEQYF - - TRBJ2-7 TRBV6-5
TGTGCCACCATGGACGGGGGCGCGGGCACCGGGGAGCTGTTTTTT CATMDGGAGTGELFF - - TRBJ2-2 TRBV6-5
TGTGCCAGCAGTTTCCGCGGGAGAGGTAATGAGCAGTTCTTC CASSFRGRGNEQFF TRBD2 - TRBJ2-1 TRBV28
TGTGCCAGTCGGAGGGGGGCGAACTATGGCTACACCTTC CASRRGANYGYTF - - TRBJ1-2 TRBV2
TGTGCCAGTAGTATAGCGGGGGGCTGGGATCAGCCCCAGCATTTT CASSIAGGWDQPQHF - - TRBJ1-5 TRBV19
TGTGCCAGCAGCGCCCCGAGGGATCTGAACAATGAGCAGTTCTTC CASSAPRDLNNEQFF - - TRBJ2-1 TRBV2
TGTGCCAGCAGTTACTCGAAGGCTGCGGTCGATGAGCAGTTCTTC CASSYSKAAVDEQFF - once TRBJ2-1 TRBV6-5
TGCAGCGTTGATGCCAATCCCAATGAAAAACTGTTTTTT CSVDANPNEKLFF - - TRBJ1-4 TRBV29-1
TGCGCCAGCAGCTTAAACCGGGACAATGAGCAGTTCTTC CASSLNRDNEQFF - - TRBJ2-1 TRBV5-1
TGTGCCAGCAGTCCGGCACAGGGCTATGGCTACACCTTC CASSPAQGYGYTF - - TRBJ1-2 TRBV27
TGCGCCAGCAGCTTGGCCGGGCCTAGCGGATACAATGAGCAGTTCTTC CASSLAGPSGYNEQFF TRBD2 - TRBJ2-1 TRBV5-1
TGTGCCAGTCAAGACAGGCAGGATTCACCCCTCCACTTT CASQDRQDSPLHF - few TRBJ1-6 TRBV19
TGTGCCAGCAGCCTGAGGGGCCCTGGCTACACCTTC CASSLRGPGYTF - - TRBJ1-2 TRBV11-2
TGCGCCAGCAGTGAGCCGACAGGGAAGAACACTGAAGCTTTCTTT CASSEPTGKNTEAFF TRBD1 few TRBJ1-1 TRBV10-2
TGTGCCAGCAGATCGACAGGGGGCAGCTATGGCTACACCTTC CASRSTGGSYGYTF TRBD1 few TRBJ1-2 TRBV25-1
TGTGCCAGCAGTTTAGTCGGGGAGAGAGAGACCCAGTACTTC CASSLVGERETQYF - - TRBJ2-5 TRBV28
TGTGCCAGCAGCCAAGAACTAGCGGGGGCATACAATGAGCAGTTCTTC CASSQELAGAYNEQFF TRBD2 - TRBJ2-1 TRBV4-2
TGCGCCAGCAGCTTTGGTTCAAACACTGAAGCTTTCTTT CASSFGSNTEAFF - - TRBJ1-1 TRBV5-1
TGTGCCTGGAGTGTACACCTGAACACTGAAGCTTTCTTT CAWSVHLNTEAFF - - TRBJ1-1 TRBV30
TGTGCCAGCAGTGAAAAGGGTACGAACACCGGGGAGCTGTTTTTT CASSEKGTNTGELFF - - TRBJ2-2 TRBV6-1
TGTGCCAGCAGAACCGACGGTTCCTCTAACTATGGCTACACCTTC CASRTDGSSNYGYTF - - TRBJ1-2 TRBV9
TGTGCCAGTAGTGCCTATGGATCCAGCACAGATACGCAGTATTTT CASSAYGSSTDTQYF - - TRBJ2-3 TRBV19
TGTGCCAGCAGCTCGCTCGGGGCTGGGTTTTACGAGCAGTACTTC CASSSLGAGFYEQYF - - TRBJ2-7 TRBV5-6
TGCGCCAGCAGCTTCGAGGGCAGGGGAGCTAGTGGCTACACCTTC CASSFEGRGASGYTF - - TRBJ1-2 TRBV5-1
TGTGCCATCAGTGAGCTCGAGAACACTGAAGCTTTCTTT CAISELENTEAFF - - TRBJ1-1 TRBV10-3
TGTGCCAGCAGTTCCCCTCAAGTAGCGGGAGTATATGAGCAGTTCTTC CASSSPQVAGVYEQFF TRBD2 - TRBJ2-1 TRBV27
TGCGCCAGCAGCAGGTTCGTTACGCAGTATTTT CASSRFVTQYF - few TRBJ2-3 TRBV5-1
TGCGCCAGCAGCCTAGCGGGCTCCTACGAGCAGTACTTC CASSLAGSYEQYF TRBD2 - TRBJ2-7 TRBV5-1
TGTGCCAGCAGTAGAATGGGAAGTTACACTGAAGCTTTCTTT CASSRMGSYTEAFF - - TRBJ1-1 TRBV27
TGTGCCTGCCGACGACAGAACACTGAAGCTTTCTTT CACRRQNTEAFF - - TRBJ1-1 TRBV30
TGCGCCAGCAGCTTGGGGATACTTCAAGAGACCCAGTACTTC CASSLGILQETQYF - - TRBJ2-5 TRBV5-1
TGTGCCAGCAGCTTAACCCGGGACAACTATGGCTACACCTTC CASSLTRDNYGYTF - - TRBJ1-2 TRBV7-9
TGTGCCAGCAGCTTCTACAGGGAGGGAGAGACCCAGTACTTC CASSFYREGETQYF - - TRBJ2-5 TRBV11-1
TGCAGCGGTAGCAGTGGGACTGAAGCTTTCTTT CSGSSGTEAFF - - TRBJ1-1 TRBV29-1
TGTGCCTGGAGTCTCGGACAGGGAGCCTATGGCTACACCTTC CAWSLGQGAYGYTF TRBD1 - TRBJ1-2 TRBV30
TGCGCCAGCAGCTTGGCCGTGGTCAGTTCGAACACCGGGGAGCTGTTTTTT CASSLAVVSSNTGELFF - - TRBJ2-2 TRBV5-1
TGCGCCAGCAGCCAAAAGGGGGACTCTGATCAGCCCCAGCATTTT CASSQKGDSDQPQHF - - TRBJ1-5 TRBV4-1
TGTGCCAGCAGCTTGGCGGGGGCCCAAGAGACCCAGTACTTC CASSLAGAQETQYF - few TRBJ2-5 TRBV5-4
TGCGCCAGCAGCCGCCCTGAGCGGGGGGACAATGAGCAGTTCTTC CASSRPERGDNEQFF TRBD2 - TRBJ2-1 TRBV4-1
TGCGCCAGCAGCCAGGAGTGGCGTCCGGGACAGAGCAATCAGCCCCAGCATTTT CASSQEWRPGQSNQPQHF TRBD1 - TRBJ1-5 TRBV4-1
TGCAGCGTTGATAGGGGGAATAGCAATCAGCCCCAGCATTTT CSVDRGNSNQPQHF - - TRBJ1-5 TRBV29-1
TGTGCCAGCAGCTTAGATCGTCCTAGTGAGCAGTACTTC CASSLDRPSEQYF - few TRBJ2-7 TRBV11-2
TGTGCCAGCAGTGAGGCGGCCGACCCCTTGACTAACTATGGCTACACCTTC CASSEAADPLTNYGYTF - - TRBJ1-2 TRBV2
TGTGCCAGCAGTCAACAAGGGAGGACTAATGAAAAACTGTTTTTT CASSQQGRTNEKLFF - - TRBJ1-4 TRBV6-5
TGTGCCAGCAGCTCCAGGGTGGCTGGGGCCAACGTCCTGACTTTC CASSSRVAGANVLTF - - TRBJ2-6 TRBV11-1